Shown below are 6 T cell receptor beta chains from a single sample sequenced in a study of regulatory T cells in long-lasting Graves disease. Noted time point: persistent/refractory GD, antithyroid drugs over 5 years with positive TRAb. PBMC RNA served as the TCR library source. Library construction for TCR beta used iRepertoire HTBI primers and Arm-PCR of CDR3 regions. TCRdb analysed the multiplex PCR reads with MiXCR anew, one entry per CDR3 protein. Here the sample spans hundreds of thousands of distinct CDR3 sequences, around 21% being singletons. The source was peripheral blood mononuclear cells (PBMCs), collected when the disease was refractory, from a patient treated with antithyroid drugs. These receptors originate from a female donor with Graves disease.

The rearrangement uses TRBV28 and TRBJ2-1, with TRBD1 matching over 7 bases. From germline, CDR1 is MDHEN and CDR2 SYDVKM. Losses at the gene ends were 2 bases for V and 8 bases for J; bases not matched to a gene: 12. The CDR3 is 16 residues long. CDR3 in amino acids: CASSLNLRTGRDEQFF. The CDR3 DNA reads TGTGCCAGCAGTTTAAATCTAAGGACAGGCCGGGATGAGCAGTTCTTC.

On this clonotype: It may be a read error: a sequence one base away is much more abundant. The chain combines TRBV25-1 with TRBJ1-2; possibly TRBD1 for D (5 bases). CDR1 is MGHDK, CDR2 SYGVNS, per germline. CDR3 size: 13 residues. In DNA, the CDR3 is TGTGCCAGCACCAAAGGGGAGAGCTATGACTACACCTTC. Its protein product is CASTKGESYDYTF.

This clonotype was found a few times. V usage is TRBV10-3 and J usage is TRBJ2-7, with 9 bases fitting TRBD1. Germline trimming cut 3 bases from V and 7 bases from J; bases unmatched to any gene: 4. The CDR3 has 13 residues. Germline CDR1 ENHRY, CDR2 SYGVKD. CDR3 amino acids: CAISEQGASEQYF. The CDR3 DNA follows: TGTGCCATCAGTGAACAGGGGGCGAGTGAGCAGTACTTC.

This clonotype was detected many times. The CDR3 sequence: CASSPTSNLGEKLFF. DNA of the CDR3: TGTGCCAGCAGCCCGACATCTAACCTGGGGGAAAAACTGTTTTTT. The rearrangement links TRBV3-1 to TRBJ1-4; D call uncertain. Germline CDR1 is LGHDT and CDR2 is YNNKEL (reference sequence). There are 15 residues in the CDR3. Between the trimmed V and J ends, which lost 4 bases and 8 bases, there was a span of 17 bases.

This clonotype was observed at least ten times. CDR3: CASRAGGRNTGELFF. CDR3 in DNA: TGTGCCAGCAGGGCAGGGGGCAGAAACACCGGGGAGCTGTTTTTT. The J gene is TRBJ2-2, the V gene TRBV2, with 8 bases that match TRBD1. The CDR3 consists of 15 residues. In germline, CDR1 is SNHLY, CDR2 FYNNEI. J lost 2 bases, V lost 6 bases, and 5 bases had no gene match.

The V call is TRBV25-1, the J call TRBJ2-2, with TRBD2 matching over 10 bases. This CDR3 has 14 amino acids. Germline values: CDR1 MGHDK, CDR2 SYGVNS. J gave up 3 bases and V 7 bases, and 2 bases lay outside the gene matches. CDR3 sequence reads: CASNLAGDTGELFF. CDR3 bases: TGTGCCAGCAATCTAGCGGGAGACACCGGGGAGCTGTTTTTT.